A few counts support the clone carrying this T cell receptor beta chain. Its antigen is unknown. The source of the sample is a study of CD8 T cells in ankylosing spondylitis. Study findings and constraints: A motif of 7 or 8 highly homologous TCR beta variants was seen as apparently characteristic of ankylosing spondylitis blood. In reactive arthritis synovial fluid and blood, some motif variants had been reported before. Matched ankylosing spondylitis synovial fluid reportedly contained a significantly enriched population of disease-linked clones.

By quantitative 5'-RACE with molecular barcodes, the TCR beta libraries were made. TCRdb used MiXCR to reprocess the 5' RACE reads, holding one entry per CDR3 protein. This sample has under 300,000 distinct CDR3 sequences; around 11% occur once, and the top ten carry roughly 6.8%. This CDR3 region has 13 residues. V was clipped by 10 bases and J by 5 bases, with 15 bases between them. Per germline, CDR1 MNHNS and CDR2 SASEGT. V gene TRBV6-1 combines with J gene TRBJ1-5, with D possibly being TRBD1 (6 bases). This TCR was sampled from a male donor with ankylosing spondylitis or in good health (not recorded which). Material for sequencing was blood, either unsorted or a sorted T cell fraction (not recorded which). The CDR3 spells CATALGGDQPQHF. CDR3 DNA sequence: TGTGCCACCGCCTTGGGGGGCGATCAGCCCCAGCATTTT.